Each of the 23 T cell receptor beta chains below was sequenced from the same sample in a study of blood T cells in healthy people across ages. Through a sample-barcoded 5' primer and a J-beta primer mix, a second PCR was run for roughly 6 to 12 cycles. MiXCR, applied by TCRdb to the 5' RACE reads, yields one record per CDR3 protein. The profile covers about 1 million distinct CDR3 sequences, with 40% to 50% appearing a single time and 15% to 20% taken by the ten largest. Sequenced input: blood. The source is a woman in her sixties in good health.

This clonotype appeared once. This chain links TRBV7-9 with TRBJ2-5; weak D call: TRBD2 (7 bases). V lost 4 bases to trimming and J lost 12 bases, with 18 bases between them. Per germline, CDR1 SEHNR and CDR2 FQNEAQ (reference sequence). The CDR3 has 13 residues. DNA for the CDR3: TGTGCCAGCAGCTCCCAGTCGGGGGGCGATGAGTACTTC. This translates into CASSSQSGGDEYF.

The V gene is TRBV11-1, the J gene TRBJ2-4; D is unresolved. TRBJ2-7 explains the end of the DNA better; the J call may be wrong. There are 13 residues in the CDR3. From germline, CDR1 is SGHAT and CDR2 FQDESV (reference sequence). In nucleotides, the CDR3 is TGTGCCAGCAGCCCTTCGACCGTTTACGAGCAGTACTTC. Its translation is CASSPSTVYEQYF.

CDR3 nucleotides: TGTGCCAGCAGCTACAGGGGGCGCACAGATACGCAGTATTTT. This translates into CASSYRGRTDTQYF. This chain links TRBV7-2 with TRBJ2-3; TRBD1 matches 9 bases. The trim removed 4 bases at V and 1 base at J, leaving 0 bases unmatched. The CDR3 sequence is 14 residues long. The germline gives CDR1 SGHTA, CDR2 FQGNSA.

The rearrangement joins TRBV15 to TRBJ2-1, with D hard to call. The ends were cut back, 5 bases at V and 3 bases at J, with 5 bases in the middle. The length of the CDR3 is 12 residues. In germline, CDR1 is LNHNV, CDR2 YYDKDF (reference sequence). CDR3 amino acids: CATSFGYNEQFF. Written as DNA, the CDR3 is TGTGCCACCAGCTTTGGCTACAATGAGCAGTTCTTC.

This clonotype was observed a few times. This chain connects TRBV5-1 to TRBJ2-7; 9 bases line up with TRBD1. The junction had 6 bases not matched to a gene; V was cut back by 0 bases and J by 5 bases. This CDR3 has 15 residues. CDR1 and CDR2 from the germline V gene are SGHRS and YFSETQ. In DNA form, the CDR3 reads TGCGCCAGCAGCTTGGCCGGTACAGGGGGCGACGAGCAGTACTTC. Its translation is CASSLAGTGGDEQYF.

The chain uses TRBV27 and TRBJ1-5; TRBD1 is a possible D gene (6 bases). Germline CDR1 is MNHEY and CDR2 is SMNVEV (reference sequence). With 5 bases removed from V and 4 bases from J, the gap between germline ends came to 18 bases. The length of the CDR3 is 16 residues. CDR3 nucleotide sequence: TGTGCCAGCAGTCCGAACGCGGGGACACCAAATCAGCCCCAGCATTTT. Protein product: CASSPNAGTPNQPQHF.

The chain couples TRBV7-2 to TRBJ2-7, with 9 bases that match TRBD2. Germline CDR1 and CDR2: SGHTA and FQGNSA. Trimming cost V 6 bases and J 3 bases; bases outside gene matches: 6. This CDR3 comprises 14 residues. DNA of the CDR3: TGTGCCAGCAGTCCGACTAGCGGATTCTACGAGCAGTACTTC. Protein product: CASSPTSGFYEQYF.

A remark on this clonotype: Mismatch with germline at one junction end may stem from a read error. The J gene is TRBJ2-3, the V gene TRBV14, with D unclear. The germline CDR1 and CDR2 sequences are SGHDN and FVKESK. This CDR3 region has 14 residues. The chain's CDR3 is CDSSRQRSTDTQYF. DNA for the CDR3: TGTGACAGCAGCCGCCAGAGAAGCACAGATACGCAGTATTTT.

Remarks on this clonotype: An end of the junction does not agree with germline; a read error may underlie this. The chain combines TRBV2 with TRBJ2-7; D might be TRBD2 (5 bases). This CDR3 spans 13 amino acids. Germline V gene data show CDR1 as SNHLY and CDR2 as FYNNEI. The CDR3, as DNA: TGTGCCGGCAGCCTAGCCCTGGCGTACGAGCAGTACTTC. Protein: CAGSLALAYEQYF. Filled out from reference TRBV2 and TRBJ2-7, the complete variable domain reads EPEVTQTPSHQVTQMGQEVILRCVPISNHLYFYWYRQILGQKVEFLVSFYNNEISEKSEIFDDQFSVERPDGSNFTLKIRSTKLEDSAMYFCAGSLALAYEQYFGPGTRLTVT.

The sample holds a few counts of this clonotype. V gene TRBV5-6 combines with J gene TRBJ2-5; 8 positions match TRBD1. The J call may be incorrect, as the DNA end agrees better with TRBJ2-7. Germline CDR1 and CDR2: SGHDT and YYEEEE. CDR3 length: 14 amino acids. The CDR3 region is CARLSRAGGDEQYF. The CDR3 nucleotides are TGTGCCCGCCTCTCAAGGGCAGGGGGCGACGAGCAGTACTTC.

The chain links TRBV9 to TRBJ2-1; D remains unclear. With 3 bases removed from V and 8 bases from J, the gap between germline ends came to 9 bases. The V gene's germline CDR1 is SGDLS and CDR2 YYNGEE. The CDR3 consists of 12 residues. The CDR3 bases are TGTGCCAGCAGCGGTGCCCTCGATGAGCAGTTCTTC. It specifies CASSGALDEQFF.

The chain is built from TRBV24-1 and TRBJ1-1, with D hard to call. Germline CDR1 and CDR2: KGHDR and SFDVKD. The CDR3 is 11 amino acids. V was clipped by 3 bases and J by 7 bases, with 5 bases between them. The CDR3 protein is CATSDGVEAFF. In DNA form, the CDR3 reads TGTGCCACCAGTGATGGCGTTGAAGCTTTCTTT.

J is TRBJ2-5 and V is TRBV7-6, with 11 bases matching TRBD2. The CDR3 has 19 residues. Germline V gene sequence: CDR1 SGHVS, CDR2 FNYEAQ. J was trimmed by 2 bases and V by 1 base; bases with no gene match: 12. For the CDR3, the DNA is TGTGCCAGCAGCTTAGATGGGCTAGCGGGAGGCGTGAGGCAAGAGACCCAGTACTTC. This encodes CASSLDGLAGGVRQETQYF. The full variable domain, completed using reference TRBV7-6 and TRBJ2-5, is GAGVSQSPRYKVTKRGQDVALRCDPISGHVSLYWYRQALGQGPEFLTYFNYEAQQDKSGLPNDRFSAERPEGSISTLTIQRTEQRDSAMYRCASSLDGLAGGVRQETQYFGPGTRLLVL.

The chain employs TRBV11-2 and TRBJ2-1; TRBD2 agrees at 10 bases. V trimming: 0 bases; J trimming: 7 bases; junction bases outside the gene matches: 6. CDR1 is SGHAT and CDR2 is FQNNGV in the germline V gene. The CDR3 runs 16 residues. The CDR3 protein is CASSLDSSGRGNEQFF. For the CDR3, the DNA is TGTGCCAGCAGCTTAGATTCTAGCGGGAGAGGTAATGAGCAGTTCTTC.

The chain has TRBV15 and TRBJ2-7; TRBD2 might be the D (5 bases). The CDR3 length is 15 residues. CDR1 and CDR2 from the germline V gene are LNHNV and YYDKDF (reference sequence). V was cut by 5 bases and J by 0 bases, with 14 bases left in between. The CDR3 DNA sequence: TGTGCCACCAGCCAGGTACGAGGGATCTCCTACGAGCAGTACTTC. Translated: CATSQVRGISYEQYF. The full variable domain, its missing parts supplied by reference TRBV15 and TRBJ2-7, is DAMVIQNPRYQVTQFGKPVTLSCSQTLNHNVMYWYQQKSSQAPKLLFHYYDKDFNNEADTPDNFQSRRPNTSFCFLDIRSPGLGDTAMYLCATSQVRGISYEQYFGPGTRLTVT.

A few counts support this clonotype. The V gene is TRBV27, the J gene TRBJ2-7; TRBD1 matches at 10 bases. CDR1 is MNHEY and CDR2 is SMNVEV in the germline V gene (reference sequence). The CDR3 is 18 residues long. J was trimmed by 0 bases and V by 1 base; bases with no gene match: 9. The CDR3 region is CASSLLRQGALSSYEQYF. CDR3 sequence (DNA): TGTGCCAGCAGTTTATTGAGACAGGGGGCTTTGAGCTCCTACGAGCAGTACTTC.

The chain joins TRBV11-2 to TRBJ2-6; D call uncertain. Trimming took 2 bases from V and 0 from J, leaving 8 bases between them. This CDR3 has 16 amino acids. The V gene's germline CDR1 is SGHAT and CDR2 FQNNGV. The CDR3, as DNA: TGTGCCAGCAGCTTAACCCAAATCTCTGGGGCCAACGTCCTGACTTTC. This gives the protein CASSLTQISGANVLTF.

This clonotype occurred once. V is TRBV4-2 and J is TRBJ1-4; 7 nucleotides align to TRBD1. The CDR3 spans 15 residues. V was pared by 3 bases and J by 7 bases, with 8 bases of the junction left unmatched. Germline values: CDR1 LGHNA, CDR2 YNFKEQ. CDR3 DNA sequence: TGTGCCAGCAGCCAGACAGGGTCTAGTTCTGAAAAACTGTTTTTT. As protein: CASSQTGSSSEKLFF.

The genes are TRBV25-1 and TRBJ1-2, with D possibly TRBD1 on 5 matching bases. V shed 2 bases and J shed 4 bases, with 8 bases lying between them. In germline, CDR1 is MGHDK, CDR2 SYGVNS. There are 13 residues in the CDR3. CDR3 nucleotide sequence: TGTGCCAGCAGTGAAGCAGGGCCCTATGGCTACACCTTC. It yields the protein CASSEAGPYGYTF.

This clonotype was seen at least ten times. This chain links TRBV6-5 with TRBJ1-2; the D gene is possibly TRBD1 (5 bases). Between the trimmed V and J ends, which lost 10 bases and 4 bases, there was a span of 16 bases. CDR1 and CDR2 (germline): MNHEY, SVGAGI. This CDR3 comprises 13 residues. The CDR3 loop is CATARDGFYGYTF. The CDR3 DNA follows: TGTGCCACCGCCCGGGACGGATTCTATGGCTACACCTTC.

The V and J genes are TRBV7-2 and TRBJ2-1; D remains ambiguous. The CDR3 is 16 residues long. Trimming took 7 bases from V and 4 from J, leaving 20 bases between them. Germline V gives CDR1 SGHTA, CDR2 FQGNSA. This CDR3 is CASTHDGGYPYNEQFF. The DNA of the CDR3 is TGTGCCAGCACCCACGACGGTGGTTATCCGTACAATGAGCAGTTCTTC. Supplemented by reference TRBV7-2 and TRBJ2-1, the full variable domain reads GAGVSQSPSNKVTEKGKDVELRCDPISGHTALYWYRQSLGQGLEFLIYFQGNSAPDKSGLPSDRFSAERTGGSVSTLTIQRTQQEDSAVYLCASTHDGGYPYNEQFFGPGTRLTVL.

This clonotype was counted only a few times. The V call is TRBV6-1, the J call TRBJ2-7; D gene uncertain. The germline CDR1 and CDR2 sequences are MNHNS and SASEGT. The CDR3 runs to 13 residues. V lost 8 bases to trimming and J lost 2 bases, with 13 bases between them. CDR3 DNA: TGTGCCAGCGAGGACGGCCAAACCTACGAGCAGTACTTC. Protein: CASEDGQTYEQYF.

This clonotype was detected only a few times. The chain links TRBV16 to TRBJ2-7, with TRBD1 as a possible D gene (5 bases). V dropped 0 bases and J dropped 0 bases, with 6 bases sitting between them. Looked up from germline, CDR1 is KGHSY and CDR2 is FQNENV. CDR3 length: 14 residues. The chain's CDR3 is CASSQSTASYEQYF. The CDR3 DNA reads TGTGCCAGCAGCCAATCGACAGCCTCCTACGAGCAGTACTTC.